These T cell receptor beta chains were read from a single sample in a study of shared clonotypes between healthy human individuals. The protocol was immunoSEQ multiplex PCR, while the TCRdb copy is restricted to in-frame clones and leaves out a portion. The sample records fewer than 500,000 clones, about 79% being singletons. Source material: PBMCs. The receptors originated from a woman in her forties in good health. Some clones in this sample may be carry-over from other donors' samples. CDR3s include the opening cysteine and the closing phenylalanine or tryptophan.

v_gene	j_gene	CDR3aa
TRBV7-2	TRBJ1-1	CASSSQTGAYGAFF
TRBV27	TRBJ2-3	CASSLTLAGGTDTQYF
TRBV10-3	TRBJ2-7	CASEDSGIYEQYF
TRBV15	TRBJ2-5	CATSRGDRGETQYF
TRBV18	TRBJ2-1	CASSWQAGEINEQFF
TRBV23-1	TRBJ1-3	CASMEGVLSGNTIYF
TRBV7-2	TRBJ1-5	CASSFDRVQPQHF
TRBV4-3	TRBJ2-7	CASSQEHGYEQYF
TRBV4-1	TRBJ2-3	CASSQDPVDTQYF
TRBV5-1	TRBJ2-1	CASTREGSYNEQFF
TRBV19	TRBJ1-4	CASIGTAPNEKLFF
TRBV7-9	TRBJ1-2	CASSFGTGGYENYGYTF
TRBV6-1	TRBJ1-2	CASSEQPSANYGYTF
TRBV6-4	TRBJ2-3	CASRRLAGVVTDTQYF
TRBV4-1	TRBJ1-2	CASSQDPVSSKGGSGYTF
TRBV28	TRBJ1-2	CASSYIPGNYGYTF
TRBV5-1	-	CASTPAGYGEQYF
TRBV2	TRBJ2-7	CASSGAGRMLAGGYEQYF
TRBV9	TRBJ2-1	CASSVLNEQFF
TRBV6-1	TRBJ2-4	CASSERVAKNIQYF